The present T cell receptor (beta chain) was sequenced within a study of T-cell memory formation after mild COVID-19. This clonotype has at least ten counts. TCR alpha and TCR beta cDNA libraries carrying sample barcodes and UMIs were produced by 5'RACE using constant-segment primers. TCRdb fed the 5' RACE reads into MiXCR, producing one record per CDR3 protein. The table shows 200,000 to 250,000 distinct CDR3 sequences, with over 15% occurring only once. CDR3 length equals 12 residues. The V gene lost 5 bases and the J gene lost 4 bases, with 7 bases spanning the gap. Germline CDR1 and CDR2: MNHNS and SASEGT.

Sequencing was done on a sample of PBMCs or a T cell subset sorted from them (not recorded which). The clonotype was recovered from an adult woman who had mild COVID-19 (a few samples of this study predate the infection). Cell type and time point are not known. This sequence joins TRBV6-1 and TRBJ2-3; D is unresolved. The CDR3, as DNA: TGTGCCAGCAGTCACCTCTCAGATACGCAGTATTTT. It specifies CASSHLSDTQYF.